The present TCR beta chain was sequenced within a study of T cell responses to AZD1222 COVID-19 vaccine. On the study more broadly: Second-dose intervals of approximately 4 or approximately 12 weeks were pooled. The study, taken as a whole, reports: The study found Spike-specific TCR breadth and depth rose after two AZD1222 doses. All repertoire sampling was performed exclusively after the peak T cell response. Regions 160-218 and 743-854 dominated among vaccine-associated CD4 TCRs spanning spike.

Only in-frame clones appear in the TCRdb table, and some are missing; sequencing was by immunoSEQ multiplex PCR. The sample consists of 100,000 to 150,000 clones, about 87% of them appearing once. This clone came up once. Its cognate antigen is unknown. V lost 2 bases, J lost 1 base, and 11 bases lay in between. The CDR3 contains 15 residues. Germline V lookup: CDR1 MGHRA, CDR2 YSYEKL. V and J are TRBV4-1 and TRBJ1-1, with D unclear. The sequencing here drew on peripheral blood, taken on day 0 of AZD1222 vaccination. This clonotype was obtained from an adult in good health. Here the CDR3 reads CASSQTGSGNTEAFF. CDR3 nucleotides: TGCGCCAGCAGCCAAACGGGTTCAGGGAACACTGAAGCTTTCTTT.